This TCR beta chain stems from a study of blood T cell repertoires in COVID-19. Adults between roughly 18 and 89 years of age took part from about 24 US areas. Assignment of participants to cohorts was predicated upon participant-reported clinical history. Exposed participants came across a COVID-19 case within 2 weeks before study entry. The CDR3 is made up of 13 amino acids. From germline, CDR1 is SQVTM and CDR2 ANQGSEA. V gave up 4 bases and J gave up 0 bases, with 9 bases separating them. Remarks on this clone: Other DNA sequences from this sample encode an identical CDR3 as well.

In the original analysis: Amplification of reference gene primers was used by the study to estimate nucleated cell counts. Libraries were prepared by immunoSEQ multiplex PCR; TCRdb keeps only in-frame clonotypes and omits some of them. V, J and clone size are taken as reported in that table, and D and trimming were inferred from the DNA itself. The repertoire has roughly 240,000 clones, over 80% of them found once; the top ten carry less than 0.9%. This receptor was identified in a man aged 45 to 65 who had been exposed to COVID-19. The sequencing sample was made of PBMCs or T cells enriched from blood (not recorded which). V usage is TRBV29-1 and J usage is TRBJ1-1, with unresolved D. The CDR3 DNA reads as TGCAGCGTTGTTGGCCGAATGAACACTGAAGCTTTCTTT. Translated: CSVVGRMNTEAFF.